The 26 T cell receptor beta chains below were found in one sample sequenced in a study of cytomegalovirus exposure and HLA in healthy donors. PCR amplification relied on 60 Vbeta primers (plus 13 Jbeta primers). Produced via immunoSEQ multiplex PCR; TCRdb's table is partial and in-frame only. The sample contains some 150,000 clones, approximately 9% of which appear only once. Source material: PBMCs. The receptors shown here come from a male donor in good health and CMV-seronegative.

The chain uses TRBV4-1 and TRBJ2-3, with D possibly TRBD1 on 5 matching bases. This CDR3 has 15 residues. Germline lookup yields CDR1 MGHRA and CDR2 YSYEKL. V lost 2 bases to trimming and J lost 1 base, with 10 bases between them. CDR3 nucleotide sequence: TGCGCCAGCAGCCAAAGTGGGGCGGGCACAGATACGCAGTATTTT. Amino acid sequence: CASSQSGAGTDTQYF.

The chain is built from TRBV28 and TRBJ1-1; tentative D call: TRBD1 (6 bases). CDR1 is MDHEN and CDR2 is SYDVKM in the germline V gene. The CDR3 loop spans 14 amino acids. V lost 3 bases, J lost 1 base, and 9 bases lay in between. The CDR3 region is CASSLPDRNTEAFF. In DNA, the CDR3 is TGTGCCAGCAGTTTGCCGGACAGGAACACTGAAGCTTTCTTT.

For the CDR3, the DNA is TGTGCCAGCAGCCAGGTGGGGCGGGGCCACAATGAGCAGTTCTTC. It yields the protein CASSQVGRGHNEQFF. The rearrangement links TRBV7-3 to TRBJ2-1, with a possible D match to TRBD2 (6 bases). This CDR3 region has 15 residues. In germline, CDR1 is SGHTA, CDR2 FQGTGA. The germline V and J ends were trimmed by 5 bases and 5 bases, with 16 bases remaining between them.

The rearrangement links TRBV7-9 to TRBJ2-7, with D possibly matching TRBD1 (5 bases). Deletions cut 3 bases from V and 10 bases from J, with 16 bases between. There are 13 residues in the CDR3. CDR1 SEHNR and CDR2 FQNEAQ come from the germline V gene (reference sequence). CDR3 nucleotides: TGTGCCAGCAGCTTTGAACCCAACAGGCATCAGTACTTC. Translation: CASSFEPNRHQYF.

Only a few counts were recorded for this clone. The chain has TRBV5-1 and TRBJ2-7; perhaps TRBD2 as D (6 bases). Trimming took 1 base from V and 2 from J, leaving 13 bases between them. Germline V gene data show CDR1 as SGHRS and CDR2 as YFSETQ. This CDR3 region has 15 residues. CDR3 nucleotide sequence: TGCGCCAGCAGCTTGACAGACGCGGGACCCTACGAGCAGTACTTC. Amino acids: CASSLTDAGPYEQYF.

The chain has TRBV7-2 and TRBJ2-3; D may be TRBD1 (6 bases). From germline, CDR1 is SGHTA and CDR2 FQGNSA. V lost 4 bases to trimming and J lost 3 bases, with 8 bases between them. The CDR3 length is 13 residues. This CDR3 is CASSYRETDTQYF. CDR3 nucleotide sequence: TGTGCCAGCAGCTACAGGGAAACAGATACGCAGTATTTT.

This clone was detected only a few times. The CDR3 nucleotides are TGTGCCAGCAGCTTGGCCCTCGGGGGAGGGGTCGAGACCCAGTACTTC. It codes for CASSLALGGGVETQYF. V gene TRBV5-4 combines with J gene TRBJ2-5; TRBD2 agrees at 7 bases. The germline gives CDR1 SGHNT, CDR2 YYREEE (reference sequence). The CDR3 runs 16 residues. The V and J ends lost 0 bases and 5 bases, in that order; junction bases with no gene match: 10.

This chain uses TRBV4-3 with TRBJ2-7; D may be TRBD2 (5 bases). The CDR3 length is 14 residues. The V end was cut by 0 bases, the J end by 3 bases, with 9 bases between. Per germline, CDR1 LGHNA and CDR2 YSLEER. CDR3 sequence: CASSQEEADYEQYF. The DNA of the CDR3 is TGCGCCAGCAGCCAAGAGGAGGCCGACTACGAGCAGTACTTC.

The chain links TRBV5-1 to TRBJ1-1; the D gene is possibly TRBD1 (6 bases). CDR3 size: 14 residues. Per the germline V gene, CDR1 is SGHRS and CDR2 is YFSETQ. V was cut by 4 bases and J by 1 base, with 11 bases left in between. The CDR3 nucleotides are TGCGCCAGCAGCCCACCACAGGGGAACACTGAAGCTTTCTTT. Its protein product is CASSPPQGNTEAFF.

There are a few counts of this clone. This rearrangement joins TRBV28 to TRBJ2-4, with 7 nucleotides matching TRBD1. CDR3 length: 15 residues. With V trimmed by 6 bases and J by 0 bases, 5 bases remained unmatched. CDR1 and CDR2 from the germline V gene are MDHEN and SYDVKM. The CDR3 region is CASSPGTVAKNIQYF. In nucleotides, the CDR3 is TGTGCCAGCAGCCCCGGGACAGTAGCCAAAAACATTCAGTACTTC. Full variable domain (rest looked up from reference TRBV28 and TRBJ2-4): DVKVTQSSRYLVKRTGEKVFLECVQDMDHENMFWYRQDPGLGLRLIYFSYDVKMKEKGDIPEGYSVSREKKERFSLILESASTNQTSMYLCASSPGTVAKNIQYFGAGTRLSVL.

V is TRBV13 and J is TRBJ2-1, with TRBD2 matching over 9 bases. The trim removed 2 bases at V and 0 bases at J, leaving 8 bases unmatched. The CDR3 spans 18 residues. Per germline, CDR1 PRHDT and CDR2 FYEKMQ (reference sequence). The CDR3 is CASSLMEAGGPSYNEQFF. CDR3 nucleotide sequence: TGTGCCAGCAGCTTAATGGAGGCGGGGGGGCCCTCCTACAATGAGCAGTTCTTC.

The chain recombines TRBV19 with TRBJ2-7; D gene ambiguous. The CDR3 has 15 residues. Germline assignment: CDR1 LNHDA and CDR2 SQIVND (reference sequence). Trimming cost V 2 bases and J 2 bases, with 13 bases left between them. Here the CDR3 DNA reads TGTGCCAGTAGTATATCCTTGGGCAGCCCCTACGAGCAGTACTTC. It codes for CASSISLGSPYEQYF.

This clone was counted only a few times. This chain joins TRBV9 and TRBJ2-3, with 9 bases matching TRBD1. Germline V gene lookup returns CDR1 SGDLS and CDR2 YYNGEE. V shed 2 bases and J 1 base; nucleotides not matched to a gene: 8. This CDR3 comprises 17 residues. DNA of the CDR3: TGTGCCAGCAGCGTCGGACCCCGGGACAGGGGCACAGATACGCAGTATTTT. Translated, it gives CASSVGPRDRGTDTQYF.

The chain carries TRBV7-2 and TRBJ1-5, with D possibly TRBD1 on 5 matching bases. Germline CDR1 is SGHTA and CDR2 is FQGNSA. The germline V and J ends were trimmed by 3 bases and 1 base, with 16 bases remaining between them. The CDR3 consists of 17 residues. CDR3 bases: TGTGCCAGCAGCTTCGAGCCTCAGGGTATAAGCAATCAGCCCCAGCATTTT. This codes for CASSFEPQGISNQPQHF.

The J gene is TRBJ2-5, the V gene TRBV4-2; 11 nucleotides match TRBD2. The V gene end was trimmed by 4 bases and the J gene end by 1 base; junction bases not matched to a gene: 5. The CDR3 extends over 16 amino acids. Looked up from germline, CDR1 is LGHNA and CDR2 is YNFKEQ. This CDR3 is CASSPGLAAVQETQYF. The CDR3 DNA reads TGTGCCAGCAGCCCGGGACTAGCGGCAGTCCAAGAGACCCAGTACTTC.

This clone was detected only a few times. V gene TRBV2 combines with J gene TRBJ2-3; D is possibly TRBD1 (6 bases). Germline V gene sequence: CDR1 SNHLY, CDR2 FYNNEI. The CDR3 loop spans 16 amino acids. V was cut by 7 bases and J by 3 bases, with 20 bases left in between. The CDR3 reads CASKGEAGEGTDTQYF. CDR3 DNA sequence: TGTGCCAGCAAGGGTGAGGCAGGGGAAGGGACAGATACGCAGTATTTT.

The V and J genes are TRBV5-5 and TRBJ2-7; a possible D gene is TRBD1 (6 bases). The length of the CDR3 is 15 residues. Trimming took off 3 bases at V and 5 bases at J, with 18 bases between the two ends. The germline V gene has CDR1 SGHKS and CDR2 YYEKEE (reference sequence). CDR3 nucleotide sequence: TGTGCCAGCAGCTCCAAACCGGGACAAATCCACGAGCAGTACTTC. Translated: CASSSKPGQIHEQYF.

This sequence joins TRBV28 and TRBJ2-6, with TRBD1 matching 12 bases. This CDR3 is built from 18 residues. V shed 6 bases and J 4 bases; nucleotides not matched to a gene: 10. Germline V gene lookup returns CDR1 MDHEN and CDR2 SYDVKM. CDR3 nucleotides: TGTGCCAGCAGCCCCTGGGGACAGGGGGCAGTAGGGGCCAACGTCCTGACTTTC. Translated, it gives CASSPWGQGAVGANVLTF.

This CDR3 reads CASTPTPFSGNTIYF. The CDR3 region has the DNA TGTGCCAGCACCCCCACTCCATTCTCTGGAAACACCATATATTTT. The chain couples TRBV14 to TRBJ1-3; no clear D. With 7 bases removed from V and 0 bases from J, the gap between germline ends came to 13 bases. This CDR3 is 15 amino acids long. Germline lookup yields CDR1 SGHDN and CDR2 FVKESK.

The chain is built from TRBV5-1 and TRBJ2-5, with TRBD1 matching 9 bases. V was pared by 0 bases and J by 5 bases, with 14 bases of the junction left unmatched. Germline-derived CDR1 and CDR2 are SGHRS and YFSETQ. This CDR3 has 18 amino acids. This chain's CDR3 is CASSLVLTGDRATETQYF. In DNA form, the CDR3 reads TGCGCCAGCAGCTTGGTATTGACGGGGGACAGGGCGACCGAGACCCAGTACTTC.

The chain recombines TRBV6-1 with TRBJ2-7, with TRBD2 matching over 7 bases. After removal of 10 bases from V and 1 base from J, the junction contained 13 bases not matched to a gene. Germline V gives CDR1 MNHNS, CDR2 SASEGT. There are 15 residues in the CDR3. The CDR3 bases are TGTGCCACCAGGGCTAGACTAGCCGTTTCCTACGAGCAGTACTTC. Its translation: CATRARLAVSYEQYF.

The gene calls are TRBV29-1 and TRBJ1-1, with 8 bases matching TRBD1. The CDR3 extends over 12 amino acids. The germline V gene has CDR1 SQVTM and CDR2 ANQGSEA. The trim removed 7 bases at V and 5 bases at J, leaving 6 bases unmatched. Here the CDR3 DNA reads TGCAGCGGCGCCAGGGGGCGGACTGAAGCTTTCTTT. Translated: CSGARGRTEAFF.

This clone was seen only a few times. The gene calls are TRBV13 and TRBJ2-1, with D uncertain. Germline values: CDR1 PRHDT, CDR2 FYEKMQ (reference sequence). There are 13 residues in the CDR3. Trimming cost V 2 bases and J 9 bases, with 11 bases left between them. CDR3 DNA: TGTGCCAGCAGCTTAATCAGGCTGGGTGAGCAGTTCTTC. This codes for CASSLIRLGEQFF.

The V gene is TRBV27, the J gene TRBJ2-3; D is perhaps TRBD2 (5 bases). This CDR3 region has 15 residues. The germline gives CDR1 MNHEY, CDR2 SMNVEV (reference sequence). Trimming left V 10 bases short and J 0 bases short, with 17 bases between. CDR3 DNA: TGTGCCATAAAAAATCGGGGTACTAGCACAGATACGCAGTATTTT. Amino acids: CAIKNRGTSTDTQYF.

This clone was recorded a few times. V gene TRBV2 combines with J gene TRBJ1-4, with 8 bases aligning to TRBD1. This CDR3 spans 14 amino acids. The germline V gene encodes CDR1 SNHLY and CDR2 FYNNEI. J gave up 8 bases and V 4 bases, and 6 bases lay outside the gene matches. The CDR3 DNA follows: TGTGCCAGCAGTGCGGACAGGGAGGGAGAAAAACTGTTTTTT. It is translated as CASSADREGEKLFF.

This clone was recorded a few times. The V gene is TRBV6-1, the J gene TRBJ1-1, with D unclear. The CDR3 covers 14 residues. The germline V gene has CDR1 MNHNS and CDR2 SASEGT. Between the trimmed V and J ends, which lost 7 bases and 5 bases, there was a span of 17 bases. The CDR3 sequence: CASILLGGQTEAFF. Here the CDR3 DNA reads TGTGCCAGCATATTATTGGGCGGGCAGACTGAAGCTTTCTTT.